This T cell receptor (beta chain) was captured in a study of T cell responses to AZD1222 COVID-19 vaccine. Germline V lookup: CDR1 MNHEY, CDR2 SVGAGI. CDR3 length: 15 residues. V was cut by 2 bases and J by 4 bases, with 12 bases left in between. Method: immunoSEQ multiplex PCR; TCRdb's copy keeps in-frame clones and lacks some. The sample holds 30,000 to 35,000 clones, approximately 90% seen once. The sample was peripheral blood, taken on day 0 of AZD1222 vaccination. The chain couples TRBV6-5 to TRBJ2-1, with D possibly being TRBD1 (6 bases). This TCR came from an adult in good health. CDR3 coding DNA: TGTGCCAGCAGTTACGAGGCAGGACAGTACAATGAGCAGTTCTTC. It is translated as CASSYEAGQYNEQFF.